This T cell receptor (beta chain) was identified during a study of blood T cell repertoires in COVID-19. Overall study: Sites in the United States, Italy and Spain provided acute and convalescent COVID-19 samples. PBMCs, B-cell-depleted T cells, or T cells were the source of the cDNA or gDNA that made up the material.

Germline CDR1 and CDR2: SGHVS and FNYEAQ. The CDR3 sequence is 15 residues long. Trimming cost V 0 bases and J 3 bases, with 9 bases left between them. As handled by the study authors: Amplification from reference gene primers served as the basis for estimated nucleated cell counts. The protocol was immunoSEQ multiplex PCR, while the TCRdb copy is restricted to in-frame clones and leaves out a portion. For V, J and clone size, that table is used; D and trimming come from the DNA. The sample has some 100,000 clones; approximately 87% are singletons. Sequenced sample: peripheral blood. The TCR comes from a human donor with active COVID-19. The donor label of this sample is uncertain. The chain carries TRBV7-6 and TRBJ2-1; TRBD2 is a possible D gene (7 bases). CDR3 nucleotide sequence: TGTGCCAGCAGCTTAGCGGGGGGGCTCTACAATGAGCAGTTCTTC. The encoded protein is CASSLAGGLYNEQFF.